This T cell receptor (beta chain) originates from a study of cytomegalovirus exposure and HLA in healthy donors. Findings and limits, study-wide: Presence/absence analyses took donor sequencing depth as roughly uniform. Cytomegalovirus status, reportedly, was diagnosed with high specificity and sensitivity by the classifier. Among CMV-associated TCR beta chains, most appeared HLA-restricted in a later analysis. Researchers reported in a later analysis that a missense DCLRE1C variant was tied to TCR beta V- and J-gene trimming.

The V gene's germline CDR1 is SGHRS and CDR2 YFSETQ. CDR3 length equals 14 residues. Trimming pared 1 base from V and 0 bases from J, leaving 7 bases between. The PCR employed 60 Vbeta primers together with 13 Jbeta primers. Clones were read by immunoSEQ multiplex PCR, and TCRdb kept only the in-frame ones, dropping some. The data hold about 180,000 clones, with just under 80% observed a single time. With regard to this clone: Its antigen is as yet unknown.

The sample consisted of PBMCs. The chain links TRBV5-1 to TRBJ1-2, with no clear D. The receptor was isolated from a woman between 50 and 59 years old in good health and CMV-seropositive. CDR3 residues: CASSLMTTNYGYTF. In DNA form, the CDR3 reads TGCGCCAGCAGCTTGATGACAACTAACTATGGCTACACCTTC.